Each of the 13 T cell receptor beta chains below was sequenced from the same sample in a study of response to subunit inactivated influenza vaccine (dated by TCRdb to 2016 to 2018). Library prep was done by RT-PCR. The instrument given in TCRdb is Illumina HiSeq 2500. TCRdb redid the processing of the public reads, applying fastp at Q25 and MiXCR, and retained in-frame beta chains. Each entry is one CDR3 protein sequence, shown with its most common DNA and genes. This sample is represented by about 170,000 distinct CDR3 sequences; around 10% of them were singletons. In total, the top ten clones hold roughly a third of the sample. The sample was CD8+ T cells sorted from PBMCs, taken around 25 months after vaccination. These receptors all come from a man between 50 and 70 years old who received an inactivated influenza vaccine. Donor details come from another sample of the same person, matched by shared clones.

This clonotype showed up just a few times. This rearrangement joins TRBV5-1 to TRBJ2-1, with 10 positions matching TRBD2. Germline loops: CDR1 SGHRS, CDR2 YFSETQ. Losses at the gene ends were 4 bases for V and 0 bases for J; bases not matched to a gene: 16. The CDR3 has 20 amino acids. As DNA, the CDR3 is TGCGCCAGCAGCCTAACTAGCGGGGCCCTGTTCATGAGCTCCTACAATGAGCAGTTCTTC. Its protein is CASSLTSGALFMSSYNEQFF.

This clonotype was seen only a few times. This CDR3 is CASSYSVQATYGYTF. The CDR3, as DNA: TGTGCCAGCAGTTACTCGGTCCAGGCCACCTATGGCTACACCTTC. The chain recombines TRBV6-5 with TRBJ1-2; D remains unclear. V dropped 0 bases and J dropped 4 bases, with 12 bases sitting between them. Germline CDR1 MNHEY, CDR2 SVGAGI. The CDR3 extends over 15 amino acids.

The chain carries TRBV6-1 and TRBJ2-1, with 11 positions matching TRBD2. CDR1 and CDR2 from the germline V gene are MNHNS and SASEGT. This CDR3 contains 18 residues. V lost 5 bases to trimming and J lost 4 bases; unmatched junction nucleotides: 13. CDR3 coding DNA: TGTGCCAGCAGTCGAAGCAACTCGGGACTAGCGGATTACAATGAGCAGTTCTTC. Encoded protein: CASSRSNSGLADYNEQFF.

This clonotype occurred a few times. V usage is TRBV27 and J usage is TRBJ2-1; maybe TRBD2 (6 bases). The CDR3 is made up of 14 amino acids. V lost 8 bases and J lost 5, with 16 bases in between. Germline V gene lookup returns CDR1 MNHEY and CDR2 SMNVEV (reference sequence). The CDR3 loop reads CASAFRAGHNEQFF. The CDR3 nucleotides read TGTGCCAGCGCCTTTCGAGCGGGCCACAATGAGCAGTTCTTC.

The rearrangement joins TRBV20-1 to TRBJ1-6, with D perhaps TRBD1 (6 bases). Germline V gives CDR1 DFQATT, CDR2 SNEGSKA (reference sequence). V lost 4 bases to trimming and J lost 7 bases, with 17 bases between them. The CDR3 covers 15 residues. CDR3: CSATSRGGLNSPLHF. For the CDR3, the DNA is TGCAGTGCTACGAGCCGAGGGGGACTAAATTCACCCCTCCACTTT.

The rearrangement joins TRBV27 to TRBJ2-2; possibly TRBD1 or TRBD2 for D (6 bases each). In germline, CDR1 is MNHEY, CDR2 SMNVEV (reference sequence). The V and J ends lost 5 bases and 4 bases respectively, with 20 bases between them. The CDR3 loop spans 17 amino acids. The CDR3 DNA reads TGTGCCAGCAGTCTCTCCCGGGGGCTAGCGCGCACCGGGGAGCTGTTTTTT. Protein sequence: CASSLSRGLARTGELFF.

This chain links TRBV6-5 with TRBJ2-5; 8 nucleotides match TRBD1. Germline CDR1 reads MNHEY; CDR2 reads SVGAGI. The CDR3 has 12 amino acids. V lost 6 bases and J lost 3; bases outside the gene matches: 0. CDR3 residues: CASRTGEETQYF. The CDR3 DNA is TGTGCCAGCAGGACAGGGGAAGAGACCCAGTACTTC.

The genes are TRBV10-3 and TRBJ1-5, with 8 bases lining up with TRBD1. J gave up 8 bases and V 2 bases, and 8 bases lay outside the gene matches. Per germline, CDR1 ENHRY and CDR2 SYGVKD. The CDR3 sequence is 15 residues long. The CDR3 nucleotides read TGTGCCATCAGTGAGCCAGACAGGGGTTCGGAGCCCCAGCATTTT. Its protein is CAISEPDRGSEPQHF.

This sequence joins TRBV2 and TRBJ2-1, with TRBD2 identical over 7 bases. CDR3 size: 14 residues. V lost 1 base and J lost 11; bases outside the gene matches: 8. Germline values: CDR1 SNHLY, CDR2 FYNNEI. The CDR3 loop reads CASSEVGREGQQFF. For the CDR3, the DNA is TGTGCCAGCAGTGAAGTAGGCAGGGAGGGGCAGCAGTTCTTC.

The chain joins TRBV6-2 or TRBV6-3 to TRBJ1-1, with TRBD1 as a possible D gene (6 bases). Germline assignment: CDR1 MNHEY and CDR2 SVGEGT. This CDR3 spans 14 amino acids. Between the trimmed V and J ends, which lost 9 bases and 4 bases, there was a span of 18 bases. The CDR3 sequence: CASSSLGASTEAFF. The CDR3, as DNA: TGTGCCAGTAGTAGCCTGGGGGCGAGCACTGAAGCTTTCTTT.

The rearrangement joins TRBV13 to TRBJ2-1; no definite D call. Germline-derived CDR1 and CDR2 are PRHDT and FYEKMQ (reference sequence). Trimming took 1 base from V and 10 from J, leaving 20 bases between them. The CDR3 is 16 residues long. The CDR3 loop reads CASSLAPQDPVEEQFF. The CDR3 DNA follows: TGTGCCAGCAGCTTAGCCCCCCAGGACCCCGTCGAAGAGCAGTTCTTC. The full variable domain, completed using reference TRBV13 and TRBJ2-1, is AAGVIQSPRHLIKEKRETATLKCYPIPRHDTVYWYQQGPGQDPQFLISFYEKMQSDKGSIPDRFSAQQFSDYHSELNMSSLELGDSALYFCASSLAPQDPVEEQFFGPGTRLTVL.

This clonotype was seen a few times. The chain recombines TRBV25-1 with TRBJ2-1; 7 bases agree with TRBD2. Looked up from germline, CDR1 is MGHDK and CDR2 is SYGVNS. The CDR3 runs to 14 residues. V shed 3 bases, J shed 8 bases, and the junction held 7 bases outside the gene matches. The CDR3 is CASSDSPSGDEQFF. The DNA for the CDR3 is TGTGCCAGCAGTGACAGCCCGAGCGGGGATGAGCAGTTCTTC.

In this sample, this clonotype turned up a few times. This chain links TRBV12-3 or TRBV12-4 with TRBJ1-4; no definite D call. The CDR3 sequence is 16 residues long. V was clipped by 5 bases and J by 0 bases, with 13 bases between them. CDR3 protein: CASSPYYSATNEKLFF. CDR3 nucleotides: TGTGCCAGCAGTCCATACTACAGCGCAACTAATGAAAAACTGTTTTTT.